This TCR beta chain was captured in a study of blood T cell repertoires in COVID-19. Germline V CDR1 and CDR2: MGHRA, YSYEKL. The CDR3 has 13 residues. The V end was cut by 0 bases, the J end by 9 bases, with 9 bases between. The table came from immunoSEQ multiplex PCR; TCRdb's copy has only in-frame clones and leaves some out. The profile shows some 70,000 clones, about 88% of them singletons. Specimen: peripheral blood. The genes are TRBV4-1 and TRBJ1-5; D unresolved. This sequence originates from a man in his 70s with active or convalescent COVID-19. The CDR3 coding sequence is TGCGCCAGCAGCCAAGATTTAGTCGTGCCCCAGCATTTT. As protein: CASSQDLVVPQHF.